This T cell receptor (beta chain) was captured by sequencing in a study of cytomegalovirus exposure and HLA in healthy donors (dated by TCRdb to 2015 to 2018). Concerning the study at large: In an earlier analysis of roughly 500 of the donors, 276 Gb of sequence data and 117 million unique TCR beta sequences from 150 million to 200 million T cells were reported. Approximately 310 gigabases of sequencing data and 70 million to 95 million unique TCR sequences made up an early release that covered some 640 HLA-typed donors. The genetic ancestry cluster associated with self-reported Caucasian donors included 81% of the 350 to 500 genotyped donors. The study aimed to test whether signatures of past pathogen exposure could be identified by cataloging public T cell receptors. Using immunosequencing, the study profiled T cell repertoires from about 650 subjects and related those repertoires to cytomegalovirus serostatus. A separate validation cohort of roughly 120 different subjects was used in addition to the 666-subject first cohort. The study combined high-throughput TCR immunosequencing, statistical association of individual TCRs with disease status, and machine learning to predict cytomegalovirus infection status. In a later analysis, previously published TCR beta repertoires from fewer than 750 donors were re-analyzed and high-resolution HLA genotyping was added so that TCR occurrence patterns could be studied. Rather than drawing on any new phenotypic data, the later analysis identified candidate immune exposures from TCR beta sequences and the way those sequences occurred across donors. In an earlier analysis of a few hundred of the donors, high-throughput TCR beta sequencing was used to judge whether each TCR beta V gene segment behaved as functional or pseudogenic. Donor age, sex, ethnicity and CMV serostatus were compiled together with the repertoire data. A later genetic analysis took genome-wide SNP genotypes for about three fifths of the 666 donors and used that subset as a discovery cohort. Every repertoire in the discovery cohort had been generated on one and the same sequencing platform. Class I and class II HLA loci were covered by the typing at four-digit resolution. The number of donors typed differed by locus, with roughly 620-630 for A, B, C, DRB1 and DQB1, roughly 520 for DQA1, approximately 570 for DPA1, and approximately 470 for DPB1. Because of strong linkage in the cohort, roughly five DR-DQ haplotypes were treated as single units for association and clustering. Across some 400 genotyped donors of the cohort, an average of 235,054 unique TCR beta nucleotide sequences per donor were sequenced, and approximately 17% of those sequences were non-productive. What the work shows at the level of the full study, not this receptor alone: An association between a missense DCLRE1C variant and V-gene and J-gene trimming of TCR beta chains was found in a later genetic analysis and replicated in an independent cohort. When HLA alleles, especially DR and DQ, strongly co-occurred, attributing TCR associations to individual alleles was difficult. According to a later analysis, TCR association rates differed among HLA loci, with DRB1 alleles showing the most associated TCRs and HLA-C alleles showing the fewest. Linkage disequilibrium might explain the correlated functional status among segregating V segments, but an unknown experimental factor could not be excluded. Because counts were too low, about 15 rarely observed V segments, including chromosome 9 orphons, were left out of the earlier analysis of 587 of the donors. Cytomegalovirus status was reported to be diagnosed by the classifier with high specificity and sensitivity in both the original and validation cohorts. The cohort was sequenced for TCR beta chains only, and without alpha or paired-chain data the features that could be detected were limited. The study listed approximately 160 TCR beta chains as associated with cytomegalovirus. A further reported finding was that TCR beta sequences accurately predicted the HLA-A and HLA-B alleles for most subjects in the first cohort. Across donors, most TCR sequences were observed very rarely, whereas some public TCRs were present in many individuals. A later analysis reported that several top co-occurrence clusters appeared linked to parvovirus B19, influenza, CMV and Epstein-Barr virus. Compared with equally common non-associated chains, HLA-associated TCR beta chains in a later analysis were more clonally expanded and had lower generation probabilities. In a later genetic analysis, fewer N-insertions in productive TCRs were reported among donors in an Asian-associated ancestry cluster than the roughly 710-donor mean. Because the 87-base-pair reads could not distinguish some IMGT-functional V segments, including TRBV6-2 and TRBV6-3, those segments were excluded. Because HLA typing was missing for some donors at each locus, association tests included only the typed subset. A few of the identified cytomegalovirus-associated TCR beta chains were confirmed in vitro to be specific for cytomegalovirus antigens. Specific HLA alleles were associated with over 15,000 TCR beta sequences at a false discovery rate of 0.05 in a later analysis. The authors suggested that the approach could potentially be extended to other disease states and immunological phenotypes. The only immune exposure information available for the cohort was CMV serostatus. The presence/absence analyses assumed that sequencing depth was roughly uniform across donors, and that assumption may not be true. A cluster of highly shared sequence variants was judged likely to represent a technical artifact of the sequencing pipeline. In an earlier analysis of 587 of the donors, most TCR beta V segments appeared in productive rearrangements about 90% or about 30% of the time, broadly matching IMGT annotations. In a later analysis, most CMV-associated TCR beta chains were found to appear HLA-restricted, with HLA associations seemingly driven largely by CMV exposure.

The library was generated by the immunoSEQ multiplex PCR assay. A mixture of 60 forward primers for TCR Vbeta segments and 13 reverse primers for TCR Jbeta segments was used in the multiplex PCR. A multiplex PCR assay on genomic DNA amplified the CDR3 region of rearranged TCR beta genes. Amplified TCR beta libraries were sequenced as 87-base-pair reads on the Illumina HiSeq System. In the authors' own workflow: Across the roughly 640 repertoires, a later analysis counted approximately 83 million unique TCR beta chains, about 10 million of which were shared by at least two donors. Raw reads were error-corrected and collapsed into unique sequences by a nearest-neighbor algorithm in which closely related sequences were merged to remove PCR and sequencing errors. Alignment of CDR3 sequences to IMGT reference sequences was used to assign V, D and J gene segments. For a sequence to be retained, a match of at least six nucleotides was required to both a V gene segment and a J gene segment. Rearrangements were called productive when the CDR3 lacked stop codons and stayed in frame with V and J; all others were non-productive. CDR3 was defined by IMGT convention, running from the second conserved V-encoded cysteine to the conserved J-encoded phenylalanine. In an earlier analysis of 587 of the donors, sequences lacking an unambiguous match to a single V gene segment were excluded. An earlier analysis of some 610 of the donors called V segments functional above 56.7% productive rearrangements and segregating when the between-donor standard deviation exceeded 5%. A statistical classification framework was developed to diagnose cytomegalovirus status using the catalog of TCR beta chain sequences. In a later analysis, V and J genes were assigned by comparing TCR nucleotide sequences against IMGT/GENE-DB human TR gene sequences. A later analysis assigned CDR3 sequences and most-parsimonious VDJ recombination scenarios with the TCRdist pipeline. A later analysis defined each TCR beta chain by its CDR3 amino acid sequence plus V-gene family, and excluded reads lacking a unique V-gene family. A later analysis removed 550 to 700 highly shared, low-generation-probability nucleotide sequences to deal with suspected cross-contamination and a sequencing artifact. A later analysis calculated a clonal expansion index for each public chain from normalized within-repertoire ranks of inferred template counts. In a later analysis, generation probabilities were computed using a VDJ recombination model fitted to out-of-frame rearrangements, and the results were checked against IGoR. In a later analysis, hypergeometric tests were used to score TCR-TCR, TCR-HLA and TCR-CMV co-occurrence, with a repertoire-size bias correction applied to TCR pairs. To estimate false discovery rates, a later analysis permuted the HLA or CMV assignments 20 times. In a later analysis, co-occurring TCRs were grouped with DBSCAN, and TCRdist sequence similarity was added when clustering was performed within HLA-allele-positive subsets. For co-occurrence clustering, repertoires with fewer than 30,000 or more than 120,000 public chains were excluded, along with roughly 5 repertoires with anomalous nucleotide sharing. TCRdb took this table from immuneACCESS and kept in-frame rearrangements with V and J called. Such tables lack part of the clones; where checked against another copy, unresolved V genes explain under half of the gap, and the rest is unexplained. The V and J calls and clone size are taken from that table; D and trimming were inferred from the DNA. Across this sample there are roughly 170,000 clones, with 80% seen only once. The leading ten clones occupy 1.3% of the sample.

To note about this clone: Its antigen remains unidentified. The sample holds no much larger clone one base away, and base qualities are not on file.

The cohort was made up of 666 healthy bone marrow donors. At the time of sampling, all cohort members were nominally healthy, though unrecorded immune exposures were likely present. The donor was CMV seronegative and was included in the group of 352 seronegative cohort members. A peripheral blood sample was provided by each donor, and peripheral blood mononuclear cells were used for TCR beta sequencing. Genomic DNA was extracted from the blood cell samples with the Qiagen DNeasy Blood Extraction Kit. Germline trimming: 9 bases from V, 3 bases from J; junction bases outside gene matches: 5. From the cysteine up to the phenylalanine, the CDR3 has a length of 14 residues. The read is trimmed to its CDR3 DNA, 42 bases read in frame from base 1. CDR1 and CDR2 are drawn from the germline V gene (reference sequence): LNHDA, SQIVND.

Here the chain combines TRBV19 and TRBJ2-1; 10 bases in the middle match TRBD2. Sample: PBMCs. The source is a man aged 25 to 45 in good health and CMV-seronegative. The sequence in DNA is TGTGCCAGCTCTCTAGCGGGAGACTACAATGAGCAGTTCTTC. The resulting protein is CASSLAGDYNEQFF.